A selection of T cell receptor beta chains follows, all from one sample in a study of naive and memory T cell subsets. TCRdb recomputed calls from the UMI-ligation and nested PCR reads with MiXCR, one row per CDR3 protein. In the table there are some 83,000 distinct CDR3 sequences, less than 15% of which are singletons. Input material: central memory CD4+ T cells from blood. These receptors all stem from a human donor in good health. CDR3s include the opening cysteine and the closing phenylalanine or tryptophan. A D gene is named only where the DNA matches it firmly. Expanded clones are given a class, and other clones once, few, many or no size at all.

V,J,D,size,DNA,CDR3
TRBV7-8,TRBJ2-1,TRBD2,NA,TGTGCCAGCAGCTTTACCCCCGTGACTAGCGGCGTCTACAATGAGCAGTTCTTC,CASSFTPVTSGVYNEQFF
TRBV24-1,TRBJ2-2,TRBD2,NA,TGTGCCACCAGTGAGGGACTAGCGGGAGCGAACACCGGGGAGCTGTTTTTT,CATSEGLAGANTGELFF
TRBV20-1,TRBJ2-2,TRBD2,few,TGCAGTGCTAGAGATGTAAAAGCGGGAGGCACCGGGGAGCTGTTTTTT,CSARDVKAGGTGELFF
TRBV12-3/TRBV12-4,TRBJ1-2,TRBD1,few,TGTGCCAGCAGTCCGACAGGGGATTATGGCTACACCTTC,CASSPTGDYGYTF
TRBV30,TRBJ1-4,NA,NA,TGTGCCTGGAGTGTATTAGCCGAAAAACTGTTTTTT,CAWSVLAEKLFF
TRBV6-5,TRBJ1-3,NA,few,TGTGCCAGCAGTTACTCGAGGGGCTACTCTGGAAACACCATATATTTT,CASSYSRGYSGNTIYF
TRBV25-1,TRBJ2-1,NA,many,TGTGCCAGCAGTGTGGGGACCTACAATGAGCAGTTCTTC,CASSVGTYNEQFF
TRBV29-1,TRBJ2-1,TRBD2,NA,TGCAGCGTTGTTAAGGGACTAGCGGACAATGAGCAGTTCTTC,CSVVKGLADNEQFF
TRBV28,TRBJ1-3,NA,NA,TGTGCCAGCAGTCTAAGGACATATGGAAACACCATATATTTT,CASSLRTYGNTIYF
TRBV2,TRBJ2-5,NA,NA,TGTGCCAGCAGTACCTCTGACTACCTCGAGACCCAGTACTTC,CASSTSDYLETQYF
TRBV18,TRBJ1-2,NA,few,TGTGCCAGCTCACCAAATCTCAGGGTGGACTATGGCTACACCTTC,CASSPNLRVDYGYTF
TRBV6-5,TRBJ2-1,NA,NA,TGTGCCAGCAGCCGGAGTAGGGGCTACAATGAGCAGTTCTTC,CASSRSRGYNEQFF
TRBV7-8,TRBJ2-5,NA,NA,TGTGCCAGCAGCCTCAATGCACTGGAGACCCAGTACTTC,CASSLNALETQYF
TRBV5-4,TRBJ2-2,NA,NA,TGTGCCAGCAGCTTGATTAATAAAAACACCGGGGAGCTGTTTTTT,CASSLINKNTGELFF
TRBV7-6,TRBJ2-7,TRBD2,many,TGTGCCAGCAGCTTAGGTTTAGCGGGAGGGCCCGCGGGCGAGCAGTACTTC,CASSLGLAGGPAGEQYF
TRBV7-8,TRBJ2-4,NA,many,TGTGCCAGCAGCTTAGCGTACAGGGAAGGTAACATTCAGTACTTC,CASSLAYREGNIQYF
TRBV29-1,TRBJ2-1,NA,NA,TGCAGCGTTGATGGGGGTTCCTACAATGAGCAGTTCTTC,CSVDGGSYNEQFF
TRBV28,TRBJ1-6,TRBD1,NA,TGTGCCAGCAGCCCGGGGGACAGGGGACATTCACCCCTCCACTTT,CASSPGDRGHSPLHF
TRBV10-1,TRBJ2-2,TRBD2,NA,TGCGCCAGCAGGGCTAGCGGGAGCGGCGGGGAGCTGTTTTTT,CASRASGSGGELFF
TRBV20-1,TRBJ2-1,TRBD1,few,TGCAGTGCTAAAAGTCGACAGGGAATCATCTACAATGAGCAGTTCTTC,CSAKSRQGIIYNEQFF
TRBV29-1,TRBJ2-1,TRBD2,NA,TGCAGCGTTGTCCGCAAGGCCGCTAGCGGGAGTGGTAGGAATGAGCAGTTCTTC,CSVVRKAASGSGRNEQFF
TRBV7-2,TRBJ1-4,NA,many,TGTGCCAGCAGCCCAGGGAGGGATGAAAAACTGTTTTTT,CASSPGRDEKLFF
TRBV5-1,TRBJ1-2,TRBD1,NA,TGCGCCAGCAGCTTATGGGGACAGTTGACTAACTATGGCTACACCTTC,CASSLWGQLTNYGYTF
TRBV7-2,TRBJ2-2,NA,many,TGTGCCAGCAGCTCCTCAATCCTGATAAACACCGGGGAGCTGTTTTTT,CASSSSILINTGELFF
TRBV10-3,TRBJ2-4,TRBD2,NA,TGTGCCATCAGTCCGGGACTAGGGGGGGCCAAAAACATTCAGTACTTC,CAISPGLGGAKNIQYF
TRBV15,TRBJ2-3,NA,NA,TGTGCCACCAGCAGAGGCTCGGCGGGACGGGATACGCAGTATTTT,CATSRGSAGRDTQYF
TRBV5-1,TRBJ2-1,TRBD1,NA,TGCGCCAGCAGCTTGGGGGGACAGGGGTACAATGAGCAGTTCTTC,CASSLGGQGYNEQFF
TRBV5-1,TRBJ2-7,NA,NA,TGCGCCAGCAGCGGGACAGTGGCGGGGGGAGAGCAGTACTTC,CASSGTVAGGEQYF
TRBV6-6,TRBJ2-1,TRBD2,few,TGTGCCACCGACTGGGGGGGAAATGAGCAGTTCTTC,CATDWGGNEQFF